The rows below give T cell receptor beta chains drawn from one sample of a study of cytotoxic CD8 clonotypes in ibrutinib-treated CLL. Profiled with immunoSEQ multiplex PCR; TCRdb holds only in-frame clones, not every one. The table shows about 85,000 clones, with 70% to 80% occurring only once. This specimen consisted of PBMCs, obtained after 12 months of ibrutinib treatment. These receptors originate from a human donor with chronic lymphocytic leukemia. Both conserved end residues are part of each CDR3. The order of the fields is V gene, clone size, D gene, J gene, CDR3 DNA, CDR3 protein. D genes are given only for firm matches. The size of a clone is reported for some rows only, either as once, few or many, or as a class for expanded clones.

v_call: TRBV9
clone_size: -
d_call: TRBD2
j_call: TRBJ2-1
cdr3_nt: TGTGCCAGCAGCACAAACTGGCGGGAGGGGGAGTCCTACAATGAGCAGTTCTTC
cdr3_aa: CASSTNWREGESYNEQFF

v_call: TRBV27
clone_size: -
d_call: TRBD2
j_call: TRBJ2-3
cdr3_nt: TGTGCCAGCAGTCCGGGACTAGCGGGGGCCGTGGATACGCAGTATTTT
cdr3_aa: CASSPGLAGAVDTQYF

v_call: TRBV28
clone_size: -
d_call: -
j_call: TRBJ1-1
cdr3_nt: TGTGCCAGCCCCAAGGAGCCCTGGGGTGAAGCTTTCTTT
cdr3_aa: CASPKEPWGEAFF

v_call: TRBV11-2
clone_size: -
d_call: TRBD2
j_call: TRBJ2-3
cdr3_nt: TGTGCCAGCAGCTCCCGCCCCGCGGGAGGGCGGGAAAAAGCAGATACGCAGTATTTT
cdr3_aa: CASSSRPAGGREKADTQYF

v_call: TRBV5-1
clone_size: -
d_call: -
j_call: TRBJ1-5
cdr3_nt: TGCGCCAGCAGCTTGGGAGGGACGAATCAGCCCCAGCATTTT
cdr3_aa: CASSLGGTNQPQHF

v_call: TRBV27
clone_size: -
d_call: -
j_call: TRBJ2-7
cdr3_nt: TGTGCCAGCAGGTCCAGGCCAAACTACGAGCAGTACTTC
cdr3_aa: CASRSRPNYEQYF

v_call: TRBV6-5
clone_size: -
d_call: -
j_call: TRBJ1-4
cdr3_nt: TGTGCCAGCAGTTATCAGGGAGGGAGTGAAAAACTGTTTTTT
cdr3_aa: CASSYQGGSEKLFF

v_call: TRBV7-8
clone_size: -
d_call: -
j_call: TRBJ2-3
cdr3_nt: TGTGCCAGCAGCTTCCGACTGGATCGTGCCACAGATACGCAGTATTTT
cdr3_aa: CASSFRLDRATDTQYF

v_call: TRBV7-9
clone_size: -
d_call: -
j_call: TRBJ1-3
cdr3_nt: TGTGCCAGCAGCCCCTTGAGGAGTGGAAACACCATATATTTT
cdr3_aa: CASSPLRSGNTIYF

v_call: TRBV19
clone_size: -
d_call: -
j_call: TRBJ1-1
cdr3_nt: TGTGCCAGTAGTACCCGACAACGGGCTTTCTTT
cdr3_aa: CASSTRQRAFF

v_call: TRBV6-4
clone_size: -
d_call: TRBD1
j_call: TRBJ2-1
cdr3_nt: TGTGCCAGCAGTCCACAGGGGAATGAGCAGTTCTTC
cdr3_aa: CASSPQGNEQFF

v_call: TRBV7-7
clone_size: -
d_call: TRBD1
j_call: TRBJ2-1
cdr3_nt: TGTGCCAGCAGCACAGGGGTTGGCAATGAGCAGTTCTTC
cdr3_aa: CASSTGVGNEQFF

v_call: TRBV4-2
clone_size: -
d_call: -
j_call: TRBJ1-5
cdr3_nt: TGTGCCAGCAGCCAAGATCAGCCCCAGCATTTT
cdr3_aa: CASSQDQPQHF

v_call: TRBV27
clone_size: medium-sized
d_call: TRBD2
j_call: TRBJ2-1
cdr3_nt: TGTGCCAGCAGTCCAATAGCGGGAGGGCCGTGGAATGAGCAGTTCTTC
cdr3_aa: CASSPIAGGPWNEQFF

v_call: TRBV4-2
clone_size: once
d_call: TRBD1
j_call: TRBJ2-5
cdr3_nt: TGTGCCAGCAGCCAAGGACAGGGCTGGGAGACCCAGTACTTC
cdr3_aa: CASSQGQGWETQYF

v_call: TRBV6-5
clone_size: -
d_call: TRBD2
j_call: TRBJ2-5
cdr3_nt: TGTGCCAGCAAAAAGACCGGGACTAGTCAAGAGACCCAGTACTTC
cdr3_aa: CASKKTGTSQETQYF

v_call: TRBV7-2
clone_size: -
d_call: -
j_call: TRBJ1-4
cdr3_nt: TGTGCCAGCAGCCAGACCGACCCAGCAACTAATGAAAAACTGTTTTTT
cdr3_aa: CASSQTDPATNEKLFF